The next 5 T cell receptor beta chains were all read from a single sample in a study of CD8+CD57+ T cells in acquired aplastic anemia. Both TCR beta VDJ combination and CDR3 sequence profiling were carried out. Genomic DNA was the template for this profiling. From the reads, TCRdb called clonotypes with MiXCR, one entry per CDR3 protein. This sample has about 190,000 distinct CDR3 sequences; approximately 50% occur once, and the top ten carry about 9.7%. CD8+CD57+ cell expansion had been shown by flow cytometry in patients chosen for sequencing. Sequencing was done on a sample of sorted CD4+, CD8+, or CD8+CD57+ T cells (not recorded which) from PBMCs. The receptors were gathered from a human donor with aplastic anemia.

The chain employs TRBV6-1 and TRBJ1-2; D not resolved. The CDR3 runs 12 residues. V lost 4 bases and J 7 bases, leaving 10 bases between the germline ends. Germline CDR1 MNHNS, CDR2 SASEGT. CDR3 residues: CASSARVGGYTF. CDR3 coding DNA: TGTGCCAGCAGTGCGAGGGTAGGTGGCTACACCTTC.

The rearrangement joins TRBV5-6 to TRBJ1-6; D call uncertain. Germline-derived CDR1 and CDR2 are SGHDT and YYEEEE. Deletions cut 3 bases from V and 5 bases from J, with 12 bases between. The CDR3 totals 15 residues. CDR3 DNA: TGTGCCAGCAGCTCGGACGGACGGGATAATTCACCCCTCCACTTT. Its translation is CASSSDGRDNSPLHF.

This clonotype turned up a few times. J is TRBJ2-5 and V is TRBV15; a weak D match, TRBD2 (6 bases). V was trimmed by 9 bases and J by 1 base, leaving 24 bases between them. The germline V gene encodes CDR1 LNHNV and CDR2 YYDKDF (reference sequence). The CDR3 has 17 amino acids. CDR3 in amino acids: CATSGGEENRLQETQYF. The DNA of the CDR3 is TGTGCCACTAGCGGAGGAGAGGAGAACAGGCTCCAAGAGACCCAGTACTTC.

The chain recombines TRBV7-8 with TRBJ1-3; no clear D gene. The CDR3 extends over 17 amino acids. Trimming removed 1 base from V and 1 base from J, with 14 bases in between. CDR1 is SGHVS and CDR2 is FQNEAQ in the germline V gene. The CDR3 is CASSLDVVRMSGNTIYF. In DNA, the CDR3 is TGTGCCAGCAGCTTAGATGTAGTGAGGATGTCTGGAAACACCATATATTTT.

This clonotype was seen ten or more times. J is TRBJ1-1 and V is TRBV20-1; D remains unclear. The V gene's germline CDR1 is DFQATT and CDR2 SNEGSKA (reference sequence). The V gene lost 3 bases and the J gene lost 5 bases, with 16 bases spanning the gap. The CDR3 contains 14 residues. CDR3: CSARPLTLRTEAFF. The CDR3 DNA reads TGCAGTGCTAGGCCCCTCACATTGAGGACTGAAGCTTTCTTT.